These 25 T cell receptor beta chains share one sample of origin, sequenced in a study of T cells in women clearing cervical HPV infection. The protocol was immunoSEQ multiplex PCR, while the TCRdb copy is restricted to in-frame clones and leaves out a portion. Reported are tens of thousands of clones; the ten largest clones contain 7.5% to 10%. The sequencing sample was made of blood buffy coat. The source is a woman between 18 and 75 years old with a cervical HPV16 infection that either progressed to CIN3+ or cleared (not recorded which).

Comment on this clone: From the germline J gene comes the end of the CDR3, since the read stops 3 residues before it. The chain employs TRBV6-1 and TRBJ1-2; D gene uncertain. CDR1 and CDR2 from the germline V gene are MNHNS and SASEGT. V dropped 2 bases and J dropped 4 bases, with 11 bases sitting between them. The CDR3 length is 14 residues. CDR3 protein: CASSESGTSYGYTF. The part of the CDR3 DNA that was read is TGTGCCAGCAGTGAAAGCGGCACTAGCTATGGC.

The DNA read from the CDR3 is TGCGCCAGCAGCTTTGGCGGAACAAGACAAGAGACC. Its protein product is CASSFGGTRQET. The whole CDR3 reads CASSFGGTRQETQYF. The V and J genes are TRBV5-1 and TRBJ2-5; D not resolved. The read ends 3 residues early relative to the CDR3; the germline J gene fills the gap. This CDR3 region has 15 residues. Germline-derived CDR1 and CDR2 are SGHRS and YFSETQ. V was cut by 2 bases and J by 2 bases, with 13 bases left in between.

Comments on this clone: The read terminates 3 residues ahead of where the CDR3 ends, so the germline J gene completes it. V usage is TRBV19 and J usage is TRBJ1-2; tentatively, D is TRBD1 (6 bases). Germline values: CDR1 LNHDA, CDR2 SQIVND (reference sequence). The CDR3 length is 15 residues. Partial CDR3 DNA: TGTGCCAGTAGTATCTCTCAGGGGTCCTACAATGAC. It codes for CASSISQGSYND. The full CDR3 sequence reads CASSISQGSYNDYTF.

A word on this clone: The read finishes 3 residues shy of the CDR3 end, and the germline J gene is used to complete it. This chain joins TRBV7-6 and TRBJ2-7; D perhaps matches TRBD1 (5 bases). Per the germline V gene, CDR1 is SGHVS and CDR2 is FNYEAQ. V was cut by 1 base and J by 3 bases, with 10 bases left in between. The CDR3 totals 14 residues. CDR3 DNA, as far as it was read: TGTGCCAGCAGCTTAGAGACAGACGGCTACGAG. Encoded protein: CASSLETDGYE. The whole CDR3 sequence reads CASSLETDGYEQYF.

Notes on this clone: Read coverage stops 3 residues before the CDR3 terminus; the germline J gene supplies the remainder. The genes are TRBV29-1 and TRBJ1-3; TRBD1 aligns across 9 bases. The V gene's germline CDR1 is SQVTM and CDR2 ANQGSEA. V was clipped by 6 bases and J by 8 bases; unmatched bases: 8. The CDR3 length is 13 residues. The part of the CDR3 DNA that was read is TGCAGCGTCGCACCGGGACAGGGTGACACC. Its translation is CSVAPGQGDT. From start to end, the CDR3 is CSVAPGQGDTIYF.

For this clone: The CDR3 is cut off 3 residues early in the read; its end comes from the germline J gene. V usage is TRBV5-1 and J usage is TRBJ2-1; 8 nucleotides agree with TRBD2. CDR1 and CDR2 from the germline V gene are SGHRS and YFSETQ. The CDR3 totals 18 residues. After removal of 2 bases from V and 0 bases from J, the junction contained 10 bases not matched to a gene. CDR3 DNA (partial): TGCGCCAGCAGCTTTGGTAGCGGGACCGTTAGCTCCTACAATGAG. Translation gives CASSFGSGTVSSYNE. The CDR3 in its entirety is CASSFGSGTVSSYNEQFF. Full variable domain (outside the CDR3, taken from reference TRBV5-1 and TRBJ2-1): KAGVTQTPRYLIKTRGQQVTLSCSPISGHRSVSWYQQTPGQGLQFLFEYFSETQRNKGNFPGRFSGRQFSNSRSEMNVSTLELGDSALYLCASSFGSGTVSSYNEQFFGPGTRLTVL.

About this clone itself: Sequencing ends 3 residues short of the CDR3 end; the germline J gene provides the rest. V gene TRBV20-1 combines with J gene TRBJ2-1; tentative D call: TRBD1 (5 bases). CDR1 DFQATT and CDR2 SNEGSKA come from the germline V gene (reference sequence). V gave up 1 base and J gave up 0 bases, with 13 bases separating them. The CDR3 is 16 amino acids. The covered CDR3 bases are TGCAGTGCTAGAGTGGGGCGCGGTTTCTCCTACAATGAG. Protein product: CSARVGRGFSYNE. In full, the CDR3 is CSARVGRGFSYNEQFF.

Of note for this clone: The DNA ends 3 residues before the CDR3 does, and the rest of the CDR3 is filled in from the germline J gene. The chain links TRBV2 to TRBJ2-3, with D unclear. Germline V CDR1 and CDR2: SNHLY, FYNNEI. Deletions cut 5 bases from V and 2 bases from J, with 2 bases between. The CDR3 has 11 residues. This chain's CDR3 is CASSYTDTQYF. CDR3 DNA, as far as it was read: TGTGCCAGCAGTTACACAGATACG.

The CDR3 loop reads CASSYGTGNEKLFF. The DNA read from the CDR3 is TGTGCCAGCAGTTACGGGACAGGGAATGAAAAA. The chain links TRBV11-2 to TRBJ1-4; 9 bases map to TRBD1. The read ends 3 residues early relative to the CDR3; the germline J gene fills the gap. The CDR3 has 14 amino acids. Per germline, CDR1 SGHAT and CDR2 FQNNGV. The J segment lost 5 bases and the V segment lost 6 bases, leaving 4 bases of the junction unmatched.

This clone is labeled medium-sized (0.01 to 0.1%) based on frequency. Read coverage stops 3 residues before the CDR3 terminus; the germline J gene supplies the remainder. This chain uses TRBV14 with TRBJ2-5; 12 nucleotides agree with TRBD2. Germline values: CDR1 SGHDN, CDR2 FVKESK. The CDR3 totals 15 residues. Trimming at V came to 3 bases and at J to 1 base, leaving 0 bases not matched to a gene. The CDR3 region is CASSQTSGGQETQYF. The CDR3 DNA, read in part, is TGTGCCAGCAGCCAGACTAGCGGGGGCCAAGAGACC. Full variable domain (rest looked up from reference TRBV14 and TRBJ2-5): EAGVTQFPSHSVIEKGQTVTLRCDPISGHDNLYWYRRVMGKEIKFLLHFVKESKQDESGMPNNRFLAERTGGTYSTLKVQPAELEDSGVYFCASSQTSGGQETQYFGPGTRLLVL.

Worth noting for this clone: With the read ending 3 residues before the CDR3 end, the germline J gene is used to fill in that end. The same CDR3 also results from other DNA sequences found in this sample. V gene TRBV19 combines with J gene TRBJ1-5; TRBD1 matches 8 bases. The germline gives CDR1 LNHDA, CDR2 SQIVND (reference sequence). V was pared by 3 bases and J by 5 bases, with 3 bases of the junction left unmatched. The CDR3 consists of 14 residues. Partial CDR3 DNA: TGTGCCAGTAGTATTCAGGGGGCCTATCAGCCC. Translation: CASSIQGAYQP. The entire CDR3 is CASSIQGAYQPQHF.

The CDR3 bases that were read are TGTGCCAGCAGCGCCTCGACAGGGCGTGGGAACTATGGC. Translated: CASSASTGRGNYG. The CDR3 in its entirety is CASSASTGRGNYGYTF. J is TRBJ1-2 and V is TRBV9, with 7 nucleotides matching TRBD1. The read halts 3 residues ahead of the CDR3 end, with the missing end drawn from the germline J gene. Germline CDR1 SGDLS, CDR2 YYNGEE. The J segment lost 2 bases and the V segment lost 3 bases, leaving 10 bases of the junction unmatched. The CDR3 loop spans 16 amino acids.

Remarks on this clone: The read ends 3 residues shy of where the CDR3 ends; the end is completed using the germline J gene. The chain has TRBV30 and TRBJ2-1, with TRBD2 identical over 10 bases. Germline loops: CDR1 GTSNPN, CDR2 SVGIG (reference sequence). The CDR3 contains 15 residues. The V and J ends lost 3 bases and 7 bases, in that order; junction bases with no gene match: 9. The CDR3 protein is CAWSIAGGGRNEQFF. The covered CDR3 bases are TGTGCCTGGAGCATAGCGGGGGGAGGTCGGAATGAG.

Details on this clone: One end of the junction varies from germline; a read error may be responsible. The read falls 3 residues short of the CDR3 end, and the missing part is taken from the germline J gene. The chain links TRBV5-4 to TRBJ1-2; D may be TRBD1 (6 bases). CDR1 SGHNT and CDR2 YYREEE come from the germline V gene (reference sequence). The CDR3 covers 13 residues. The sequenced part of the CDR3 DNA is TGTACCAGCAGCTTGCTACAGGGTCTCGGC. Protein sequence: CTSSLLQGLG. The entire CDR3 is CTSSLLQGLGYTF.

About this clone itself: The read finishes 3 residues shy of the CDR3 end, and the germline J gene is used to complete it. The chain carries TRBV6-1 and TRBJ2-3, with TRBD1 matching over 8 bases. CDR1 is MNHNS and CDR2 is SASEGT in the germline V gene. With V trimmed by 4 bases and J by 2 bases, 2 bases remained unmatched. The CDR3 contains 14 residues. The CDR3 sequence is CASSGGQATDTQYF. CDR3 bases read: TGTGCCAGCAGTGGGGGACAGGCCACAGATACG.

To note about this clone: The read gets to within 3 residues of the CDR3 end, and the germline J gene fills in the rest. J is TRBJ2-1 and V is TRBV5-1; TRBD2 is a possible D gene (5 bases). CDR3 length: 15 residues. Germline CDR1 SGHRS, CDR2 YFSETQ. V was clipped by 1 base and J by 4 bases, with 12 bases between them. Here the CDR3 reads CASSLLSGTYNEQFF. CDR3 DNA, as far as it was read: TGCGCCAGCAGCTTGTTAAGCGGTACTTACAATGAG. The full variable domain, its missing parts supplied by reference TRBV5-1 and TRBJ2-1, is KAGVTQTPRYLIKTRGQQVTLSCSPISGHRSVSWYQQTPGQGLQFLFEYFSETQRNKGNFPGRFSGRQFSNSRSEMNVSTLELGDSALYLCASSLLSGTYNEQFFGPGTRLTVL.

For this clone: The CDR3 end lies 3 residues beyond the end of the read and is filled in from the germline J gene. J is TRBJ2-2 and V is TRBV7-9; D is perhaps TRBD1 (5 bases). The germline gives CDR1 SEHNR, CDR2 FQNEAQ (reference sequence). This CDR3 spans 15 amino acids. Between the trimmed V and J ends, which lost 6 bases and 0 bases, there was a span of 11 bases. The CDR3 sequence is CASRYGASNTGELFF. The covered CDR3 bases are TGTGCCAGCAGATATGGGGCCTCGAACACCGGGGAG. Together with reference TRBV7-9 and TRBJ2-2, the CDR3 gives the full variable domain: DTGVSQNPRHKITKRGQNVTFRCDPISEHNRLYWYRQTLGQGPEFLTYFQNEAQLEKSRLLSDRFSAERPKGSFSTLEIQRTEQGDSAMYLCASRYGASNTGELFFGEGSRLTVL.

For this clone: The CDR3 end is not reached by the read, which stops 3 residues before it; the germline J gene fills it in. V is TRBV2 and J is TRBJ2-2; D is unresolved. This CDR3 has 13 amino acids. V lost 3 bases and J 5 bases, leaving 7 bases between the germline ends. The germline V gene encodes CDR1 SNHLY and CDR2 FYNNEI. The sequenced CDR3 bases are TGTGCCAGCAGTGAGATGAGGACCGGGGAG. Residues: CASSEMRTGE. The whole CDR3 protein reads CASSEMRTGELFF.

With respect to this clone: With the read ending 3 residues before the CDR3 end, the germline J gene is used to fill in that end. The V call is TRBV6-4, the J call TRBJ2-3; D is perhaps TRBD2 (6 bases). CDR3 length equals 14 residues. V lost 3 bases and J lost 2, with 9 bases in between. Germline assignment: CDR1 MRHNA and CDR2 SNTAGT. The sequenced CDR3 bases are TGTGCCAGCAGTGAACGGGGGACCACAGATACG. It encodes CASSERGTTDT. In full, the CDR3 reads CASSERGTTDTQYF.

Comments on this clone: The read finishes 3 residues shy of the CDR3 end, and the germline J gene is used to complete it. The rearrangement joins TRBV2 to TRBJ1-6, with D tentatively TRBD1 (6 bases). The CDR3 has 16 amino acids. The germline V and J ends were trimmed by 4 bases and 6 bases, with 16 bases remaining between them. In germline, CDR1 is SNHLY, CDR2 FYNNEI. The part of the CDR3 DNA that was read is TGTGCCAGCAGTGTAGGGGGTGGTCGTAGTAATTCACCC. Encoded protein: CASSVGGGRSNSP. The CDR3 reads in full as CASSVGGGRSNSPLHF.

A word on this clone: One end of the junction is discordant with germline, which a read error may explain. Read sequence stops 3 residues before the CDR3 end, and the germline J gene provides the missing end. The chain carries TRBV5-1 and TRBJ1-2; perhaps TRBD1 as D (5 bases). CDR3 size: 15 residues. The V gene's germline CDR1 is SGHRS and CDR2 YFSETQ. This CDR3 is CASSAGTYVNYGYTF. Incomplete CDR3 DNA: TGCGCCAGCAGCGCCGGGACTTATGTCAACTACGGC.

On this clone: The read halts 3 residues ahead of the CDR3 end, with the missing end drawn from the germline J gene. This chain joins TRBV19 and TRBJ1-2; no reliable D call. Trimming removed 3 bases at V and 1 base at J, with 6 bases between. The CDR3 is 13 amino acids. Per germline, CDR1 LNHDA and CDR2 SQIVND (reference sequence). The chain's CDR3 is CASSIPLNYGYTF. The sequenced CDR3 bases are TGTGCCAGTAGTATCCCTCTTAACTATGGC.

The CDR3 DNA, read in part, is TGTGCCAGCAGCTGGGACAGACAGAGCAATCAGCCC. The encoded protein is CASSWDRQSNQP. The entire CDR3 protein is CASSWDRQSNQPQHF. The V and J genes are TRBV7-2 and TRBJ1-5, with 7 positions matching TRBD1. The CDR3 goes on 3 residues after the read ends, and that part is filled in from the germline J gene. The germline V gene has CDR1 SGHTA and CDR2 FQGNSA. J lost 1 base, V lost 4 bases, and 4 bases had no gene match. This CDR3 has 15 amino acids.

As regards this clone: Read sequence stops 3 residues before the CDR3 end, and the germline J gene provides the missing end. The genes are TRBV6-7 and TRBJ2-2; 9 nucleotides match TRBD2. TRBV6-7 is an ORF, with its function uncertain. This CDR3 contains 15 residues. Losses at the gene ends were 6 bases for V and 1 base for J; bases not matched to a gene: 3. CDR3 sequence reads: CASRGLAMNTGELFF. The CDR3 bases that were read are TGTGCCAGCAGGGGACTAGCTATGAACACCGGGGAG.

As concerns this clone: Read sequence stops 3 residues before the CDR3 end, and the germline J gene provides the missing end. The chain uses TRBV6-4 and TRBJ1-1, with D tentatively TRBD1 (5 bases). The V and J ends lost 6 bases and 0 bases respectively, with 11 bases between them. Germline V gene lookup returns CDR1 MRHNA and CDR2 SNTAGT. This CDR3 comprises 14 residues. CDR3 bases read: TGTGCCAGCAGCCCCGGGGGAGTGAACACTGAA. Its translation: CASSPGGVNTE. In full, the CDR3 reads CASSPGGVNTEAFF.